What follows describes a single T cell receptor (beta chain). The trim removed 0 bases at V and 1 base at J, leaving 13 bases unmatched. CDR3 length: 21 residues. CDR1 is MGHRA, CDR2 YSYEKL, per germline. The data belong to a study of blood T cell repertoires in COVID-19. In the study overall: Acute-phase and convalescent COVID-19 samples originated in the United States, Italy and Spain. PBMCs, B-cell-depleted T cells, or T cells provided the cDNA or gDNA that made up the material.

Enrolment of Seattle patients took place during active infection, and they were followed longitudinally. The method was immunoSEQ multiplex PCR; TCRdb's version includes in-frame clones alone and lacks a portion of them. The repertoire includes about 230,000 clones, over 75% of them detected once, and around 5.5% sits in the top ten. The chain employs TRBV4-1 and TRBJ2-5, with 14 bases matching TRBD2. The sample was peripheral blood. The receptor comes from a man between 50 and 59 years old with COVID-19, enrolled during active disease. CDR3: CASSQDSGFGGLAGAQETQYF. The CDR3 DNA reads as TGCGCCAGCAGCCAAGATAGTGGATTTGGGGGACTAGCGGGGGCCCAAGAGACCCAGTACTTC.